The next 3 T cell receptor beta chains were all read from a single sample in a study of T cell changes during pregnancy in multiple sclerosis. Sequencing used immunoSEQ multiplex PCR; TCRdb keeps in-frame clones, though not all of them. This sample has just under 65,000 clones, with roughly 87% found just once. The sample was peripheral blood, taken in the second trimester of pregnancy. These receptors came from a female donor in good health, enrolled as a control in a pregnancy study.

The chain couples TRBV19 to TRBJ2-5; a possible D gene is TRBD1 (6 bases). The germline V and J ends were trimmed by 5 bases and 4 bases, with 11 bases remaining between them. The CDR3 consists of 13 residues. Per the germline V gene, CDR1 is LNHDA and CDR2 is SQIVND (reference sequence). The CDR3 loop is CASSGGPLETQYF. Written as DNA, the CDR3 is TGTGCCAGTAGTGGGGGCCCCTTAGAGACCCAGTACTTC.

This rearrangement joins TRBV6-4 to TRBJ1-1, with D unresolved. CDR1 is MRHNA and CDR2 is SNTAGT in the germline V gene. The CDR3 loop spans 14 amino acids. The V and J ends lost 0 bases and 1 base respectively, with 6 bases between them. The CDR3 here is CASSDSAENTEAFF. The CDR3 region has the DNA TGTGCCAGCAGTGACTCAGCGGAGAACACTGAAGCTTTCTTT.

The V call is TRBV9, the J call TRBJ2-1, with TRBD2 matching 15 bases. This CDR3 contains 16 residues. Germline V gives CDR1 SGDLS, CDR2 YYNGEE. V trimming: 5 bases; J trimming: 3 bases; junction bases outside the gene matches: 3. In nucleotides, the CDR3 is TGTGCCAGCAGTGGGACTAGCGGGAGGTTCTACAATGAGCAGTTCTTC. This gives the protein CASSGTSGRFYNEQFF.